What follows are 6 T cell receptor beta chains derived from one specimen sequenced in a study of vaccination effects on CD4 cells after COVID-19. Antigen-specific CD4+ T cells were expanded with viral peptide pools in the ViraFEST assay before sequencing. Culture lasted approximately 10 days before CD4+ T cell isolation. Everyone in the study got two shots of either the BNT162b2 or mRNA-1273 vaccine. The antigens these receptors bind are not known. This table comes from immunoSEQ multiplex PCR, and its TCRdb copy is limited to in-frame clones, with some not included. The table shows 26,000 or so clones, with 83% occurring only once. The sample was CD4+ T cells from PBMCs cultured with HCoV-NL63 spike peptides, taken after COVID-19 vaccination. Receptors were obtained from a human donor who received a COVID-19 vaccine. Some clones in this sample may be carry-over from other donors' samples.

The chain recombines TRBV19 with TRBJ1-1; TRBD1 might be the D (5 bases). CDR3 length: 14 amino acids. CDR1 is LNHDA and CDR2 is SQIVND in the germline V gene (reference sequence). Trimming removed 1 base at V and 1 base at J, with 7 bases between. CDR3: CASSIGTSNTEAFF. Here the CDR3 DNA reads TGTGCCAGTAGTATAGGGACATCGAACACTGAAGCTTTCTTT.

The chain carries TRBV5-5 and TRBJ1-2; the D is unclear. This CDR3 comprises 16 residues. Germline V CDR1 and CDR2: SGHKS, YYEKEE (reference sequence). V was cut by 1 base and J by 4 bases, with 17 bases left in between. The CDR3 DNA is TGTGCCAGCAGCTTGAGAGCAGCAGGAAATTTCTATGGCTACACCTTC. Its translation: CASSLRAAGNFYGYTF.

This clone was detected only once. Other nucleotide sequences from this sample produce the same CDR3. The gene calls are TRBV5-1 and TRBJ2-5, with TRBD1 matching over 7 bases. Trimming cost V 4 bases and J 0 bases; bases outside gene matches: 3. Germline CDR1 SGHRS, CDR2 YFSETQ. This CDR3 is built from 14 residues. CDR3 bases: TGCGCCAGCAGCCCGGGGACAGACCAAGAGACCCAGTACTTC. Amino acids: CASSPGTDQETQYF.

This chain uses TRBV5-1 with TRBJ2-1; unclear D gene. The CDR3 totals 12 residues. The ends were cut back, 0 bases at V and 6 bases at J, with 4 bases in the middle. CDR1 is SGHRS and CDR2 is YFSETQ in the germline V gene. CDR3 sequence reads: CASSLGFNEQFF. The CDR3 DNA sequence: TGCGCCAGCAGCTTGGGGTTCAATGAGCAGTTCTTC.

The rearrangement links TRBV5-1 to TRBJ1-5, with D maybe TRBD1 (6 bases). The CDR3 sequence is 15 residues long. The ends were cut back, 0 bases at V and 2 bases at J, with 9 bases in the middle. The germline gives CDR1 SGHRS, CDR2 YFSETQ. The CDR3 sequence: CASSLAGQRNQPQHF. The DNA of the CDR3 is TGCGCCAGCAGCTTGGCCGGACAGCGCAATCAGCCCCAGCATTTT.

The CDR3 sequence is CASSQGGSTGELFF. CDR3 nucleotides: TGTGCCAGCAGCCAAGGGGGGAGTACCGGGGAGCTGTTTTTT. This chain joins TRBV3-1 (or the pseudogene TRBV3-2) and TRBJ2-2, with D perhaps being TRBD1 or TRBD2 (5 bases each). CDR3 length: 14 amino acids. V lost 1 base and J 5 bases, leaving 8 bases between the germline ends. Per the germline V gene, CDR1 is LGHDT and CDR2 is YNNKEL (reference sequence).